A selection of T cell receptor beta chains follows, all from one sample in a study of T cells after posttransplantation cyclophosphamide. Libraries were prepared by immunoSEQ multiplex PCR; TCRdb keeps only in-frame clonotypes and omits some of them. The table records under 75,000 clones, about 93% of them present only once. Specimen: PBMCs. Receptors were obtained from a woman aged 30 to 39 in good health and a related stem cell transplant donor. CDR3s leave out the opening cysteine and the closing phenylalanine or tryptophan. A D gene is named only where the DNA matches it firmly.

d_call j_call v_call cdr3_aa
TRBD1 TRBJ1-6 TRBV7-2 ASSLGDSSPLH
- TRBJ2-3 TRBV5-4 ASSLGHFTDTQY
- TRBJ2-1 TRBV7-2 ASSLTRPSGQF
- TRBJ1-4 TRBV5-1 ASSLAGANEKLF
- TRBJ2-7 TRBV7-2 ASSPEISYEQY
TRBD1 TRBJ1-1 TRBV6-6 ASSSGGPNTEAF
- TRBJ1-4 TRBV6-1 ASSEEGWGLLDEKLF
- TRBJ2-7 TRBV4-1 ASSQEGPRSSYEQY
- TRBJ1-3 TRBV9 ASSTGASGNTIY
- TRBJ2-5 TRBV4-1 ASSQEWEETQY
- TRBJ1-1 TRBV18 ASSPLERMNTEAF
- TRBJ2-3 TRBV29-1 SAGWRLSTDTQY
- TRBJ1-4 TRBV11-2 ASANRGSNEKLF
- TRBJ2-1 TRBV25-1 ASAMGKDEQF
- TRBJ2-1 TRBV7-2 ASSLTAGPGEQF
TRBD1 TRBJ2-6 TRBV15 ATSRVTGTVGANVLT
TRBD2 TRBJ2-1 TRBV5-8 ASSLASGGSDEQF
- TRBJ1-1 TRBV6-5 ASSYTENTEAF
- TRBJ2-5 TRBV2 ASSPKQRWETQY
- TRBJ1-5 TRBV18 ASSPPGGNQPQH
TRBD2 TRBJ2-3 TRBV9 ASSVEDGGAADTQY
TRBD1 TRBJ1-2 TRBV5-6 ASSFNRGLSYGYT
- TRBJ1-2 TRBV6-6 ATTPGLGYT
TRBD1 TRBJ1-2 TRBV6-5 ASSYSSGQGVGGYT
- TRBJ2-7 TRBV4-1 ASSPTVAYEQY
- TRBJ1-3 TRBV5-4 ASSLPSGNTIY
TRBD2 TRBJ2-5 TRBV9 ASSVEPLGGGGETQY
- TRBJ2-3 TRBV7-8 ASSFTGGHFTDTQY
TRBD1 TRBJ2-6 TRBV5-8 ASSLRGQVAGANVLT
TRBD2 TRBJ2-2 TRBV6-6 ATLAGGVTGELF
- TRBJ2-1 TRBV10-1 ASSEGAYNEQF
TRBD2 TRBJ2-5 TRBV4-1 ASSQRALAVTQETQY
TRBD1 TRBJ2-5 TRBV7-9 ASSKQGARETQY
- TRBJ2-7 TRBV19 ASSKATIFSYEQY
TRBD1 TRBJ2-5 TRBV5-6 ASSLVTGQVQETQY
TRBD1 TRBJ1-2 TRBV4-3 ASSHRTGGDYGYT
- TRBJ1-4 TRBV18 ASSVGGNEKLF
- TRBJ1-5 TRBV2 ASTGEKDRNQPQH
- TRBJ1-2 TRBV5-4 ASSLQGNYGYT
- TRBJ1-3 TRBV7-4 ASSLVGSTGNTIY
TRBD1 TRBJ1-2 TRBV13 ASSLGPNRGYGYT
- TRBJ1-6 TRBV6-6 ASAAPGAYNSPLH
- TRBJ2-7 TRBV11-2 ASTLSGSEQY
TRBD2 TRBJ2-2 TRBV6-5 ASSPTRGAGELF
TRBD1 TRBJ1-2 TRBV4-3 ASSQDRTGSYGYT
- TRBJ1-3 TRBV27 ASSTQAGAVNTIY
- TRBJ2-1 TRBV7-3 ASSPLGGGPGEQF
TRBD2 TRBJ2-5 TRBV6-6 ASSYSSGGGTQY
- TRBJ2-7 TRBV27 ASMPVYRDIGYEQY
TRBD2 TRBJ2-5 TRBV5-1 ASSLVRGGARETQY
TRBD1 TRBJ2-1 TRBV7-9 ASSPDRPNEQF
TRBD1 TRBJ2-3 TRBV12-5 ASGPGQVLFDTQY
TRBD1 TRBJ2-1 TRBV9 ASNPPGGANEQF
- TRBJ2-3 TRBV29-1 SVSTGDTQY
TRBD1 TRBJ1-3 TRBV7-2 ASSRDRGSIY